What follows are 27 T cell receptor beta chains derived from one specimen sequenced in a study of tumor and adjacent non-tumor tissue in lung cancer. A modified ARM-PCR protocol with three rounds of nested PCR amplified TCRbeta. A single record per CDR3 protein comes from TCRdb applying MiXCR to the multiplex PCR reads. This sample carries about 80,000 distinct CDR3 sequences, 80% to 90% of them seen once, and the ten largest clones take about half. The template was RNA from unsorted bulk tissue. The normal lung tissue was taken more than 3 cm from the tumor edge. The sequenced sample consisted of distant non-tumor lung tissue. Receptor source: a man aged 55-75 years with non-small cell lung cancer.

With regard to this clonotype: The germline gene is not matched at one end of the junction; a read error may be the cause. This chain joins TRBV29-1 and TRBJ2-2; 10 bases are shared with TRBD2. Germline loops: CDR1 SQVTM, CDR2 ANQGSEA. The CDR3 totals 13 residues. In nucleotides, the CDR3 is TGCAGCGTCGGACTAGCGGCAGGCGGGGAGCCGTTCTTT. This codes for CSVGLAAGGEPFF.

Of note for this clonotype: At one of its ends the junction is not consistent with the germline gene, which may arise from a read error. V usage is TRBV6-6 and J usage is TRBJ2-1; D gene uncertain. The CDR3 loop spans 11 amino acids. Germline CDR1 and CDR2: MNHNY and SVGAGI (reference sequence). The CDR3 spells CVSSYQNEHFF. As DNA, the CDR3 is TGTGTCAGCAGTTACCAGAATGAGCATTTCTTC.

About this clonotype: Germline is not matched at one junction end, which may reflect a read error. This chain joins TRBV11-3 and TRBJ1-1; D gene uncertain. Germline V gene lookup returns CDR1 SGHNT and CDR2 YENEEA. The CDR3 is made up of 14 amino acids. CDR3 in amino acids: CANSSHGRQNEAFF. The CDR3 nucleotides read TGTGCCAACAGCTCGCACGGTCGGCAGAATGAAGCTTTCTTT.

Concerning this clonotype itself: This may be a read error, as it is one base from a much larger clone. The gene calls are TRBV6-5 and TRBJ1-4; D is possibly TRBD1 (5 bases). V was shortened by 4 bases and J by 8 bases, with 11 bases between the two germline ends. The CDR3 length is 13 residues. CDR1 MNHEY and CDR2 SVGAGI come from the germline V gene. The CDR3 region has the DNA TGTGCCAGCAGTTCACTGGGGGGGGAAAAACTGTTTTTT. It yields the protein CASSSLGGEKLFF.

A remark on this clonotype: The CDR3 does not close with the conserved phenylalanine or tryptophan, likely indicating a read error. The limits of the CDR3 on the DNA are not certain, so only TCRdb's listed CDR3 is given. The V and J genes are TRBV20-1 and TRBJ1-4. The CDR3 is 11 amino acids long, termini counted. Germline loops: CDR1 DFQATT, CDR2 SNEGSKA (reference sequence). The CDR3 loop is CSAPGTRELVL.

On this clonotype itself: This could be a read error, since a much larger clone is one nucleotide away. The V call is TRBV30, the J call TRBJ1-4; possibly TRBD1 for D (5 bases). CDR3 length: 15 amino acids. Germline V gene lookup returns CDR1 GTSNPN and CDR2 SVGIG (reference sequence). In DNA form, the CDR3 reads TGTGCCTGGACCCTGTACGAAAGGGGAGGTGAAATACTGTTTTTT. It translates to CAWTLYERGGEILFF. Drawing the rest from reference TRBV30 and TRBJ1-4, the complete variable domain is SQTIHQWPATLVQPVGSPLSLECTVEGTSNPNLYWYRQAAGRGLQLLFYSVGIGQISSEVPQNLSASRPQDRQFILSSKKLLLSDSGFYLCAWTLYERGGEILFFGSGTQLSVL.

On this clonotype itself: This may arise from a read error, as a much more abundant clone is one base away. This chain connects TRBV20-1 to TRBJ1-2; 7 nucleotides align to TRBD1. Germline loops: CDR1 DFQATT, CDR2 SNEGSKA (reference sequence). The CDR3 is 15 amino acids. The CDR3, as DNA: TGCAATGCTAGACAGGGAAGGGGTATCTCCTATGGCTACACCTTC. This translates into CNARQGRGISYGYTF.

As concerns this clonotype: Because it lacks the conserved phenylalanine or tryptophan at the end, this CDR3 is likely a read error. V gene TRBV29-1 combines with J gene TRBJ2-7, with TRBD2 matching 7 bases. The germline gives CDR1 SQVTM, CDR2 ANQGSEA. This CDR3 is 15 amino acids long. CDR3 sequence: CSVEDLGRGEGEQYS. The CDR3 DNA reads TGCAGTGTTGAAGATCTGGGTCGGGGGGAAGGAGAGCAGTACTCC.

Comments on this clonotype: One junction end disagrees with the germline gene, perhaps due to a read error. DNA of the CDR3: TGTCCCAGCAGCAGGACCAGCGGGACGGCAGACGAGCAGTTCTTC. Its protein is CPSSRTSGTADEQFF. This chain uses TRBV11-1 with TRBJ2-7; the match to TRBD2 covers 7 bases. The DNA end favors TRBJ2-1, so the J call may be wrong. CDR1 and CDR2 from the germline V gene are SGHAT and FQDESV (reference sequence). This CDR3 comprises 15 residues.

As concerns this clonotype: The junction differs from germline at one of its ends, possibly a read error. V and J are TRBV11-2 and TRBJ1-1; a weak D match, TRBD1 (5 bases). Germline lookup yields CDR1 SGHAT and CDR2 FQNNGV. The CDR3 length is 14 residues. CDR3 residues: CASCFGQGNTEAFF. The CDR3 DNA reads as TGTGCCAGCTGCTTCGGTCAGGGTAACACTGAAGCTTTCTTT.

For this clonotype: The CDR3 does not end in the conserved phenylalanine or tryptophan, so this is likely a read error. The chain combines TRBV29-1 with TRBJ2-1, with D perhaps being TRBD1 or TRBD2 (5 bases each). The CDR3 has 13 amino acids. The V gene's germline CDR1 is SQVTM and CDR2 ANQGSEA. CDR3 sequence (DNA): TGCAGTGTTTGGGGCGGGCGGTACAACGAGCAGTTCTCC. Amino acid sequence: CSVWGGRYNEQFS.

This clonotype was counted only a few times. Since a much larger clone is just one base distant, this may be a read error. The chain couples TRBV10-2 to TRBJ2-5, with no clear D. V was shortened by 2 bases and J by 5 bases, with 12 bases between the two germline ends. From germline, CDR1 is WSHSY and CDR2 SAAADI. CDR3 length equals 14 residues. CDR3 sequence (DNA): TGCGCCAGCAGTGAGGGCAGGTCGTCGGAGACCCAGTACTTC. Its translation: CASSEGRSSETQYF.

Remarks on this clonotype: This may be a read error, as it is one base from a much larger clone. The gene calls are TRBV7-2 and TRBJ2-7; 10 bases are a match to TRBD2. Trimming cost V 7 bases and J 2 bases; bases outside gene matches: 14. CDR3 length: 17 amino acids. The germline CDR1 and CDR2 sequences are SGHTA and FQGNSA. The CDR3 reads CASNQDSSGRQTYEQYF. In DNA, the CDR3 is TGTGCCAGCAACCAAGACAGTAGCGGGAGGCAAACCTACGAGCAGTACTTC.

Note on this clonotype: This CDR3 fails to terminate in the conserved phenylalanine or tryptophan, so it likely reflects a read error. The chain employs TRBV20-1 and TRBJ2-1, with 9 positions matching TRBD2. CDR1 is DFQATT, CDR2 SNEGSKA, per germline (reference sequence). V lost 7 bases and J lost 8; bases outside the gene matches: 12. The CDR3 contains 14 residues. This CDR3 is CSVPLAGGPDEQFI. The CDR3 DNA sequence: TGCAGTGTCCCTCTTGCGGGAGGGCCCGATGAGCAGTTCATC.

A remark on this clonotype: A much more abundant neighbour one base away suggests this may be a read error. J is TRBJ2-3 and V is TRBV6-5; tentatively, D is TRBD1 (6 bases). V lost 6 bases, J lost 7 bases, and 14 bases lay in between. The CDR3 runs to 13 residues. Germline V gene data show CDR1 as MNHEY and CDR2 as SVGAGI. CDR3 coding DNA: TGTGCCAGCAGCAATTACAGGGCGAATACGCAGTATTTT. The encoded protein is CASSNYRANTQYF.

As for this clonotype: A junction end diverges from the germline sequence, so it may reflect a read error. The chain couples TRBV20-1 to TRBJ2-1; D unresolved. There are 12 residues in the CDR3. The V gene's germline CDR1 is DFQATT and CDR2 SNEGSKA (reference sequence). CDR3 amino acids: CSVSAAYNGQFF. In DNA form, the CDR3 reads TGCAGTGTGTCAGCAGCCTACAATGGGCAGTTCTTC.

This clonotype was counted many times. The chain is built from TRBV5-6 and TRBJ2-5, with a possible D match to TRBD2 (7 bases). Between the trimmed V and J ends, which lost 3 bases and 5 bases, there was a span of 17 bases. The CDR3 has 15 residues. Germline lookup yields CDR1 SGHDT and CDR2 YYEEEE. Written as DNA, the CDR3 is TGTGCCAGCAGCTCGAAGGGGGGGTTAAGCGAGACCCAGTACTTC. It specifies CASSSKGGLSETQYF.

A word on this clonotype: Sequence at one end of the junction differs from germline and may be a read error. This chain connects TRBV5-1 to TRBJ2-6; D uncertain. The CDR3 length is 17 residues. Germline values: CDR1 SGHRS, CDR2 YFSETQ. The CDR3: CASSLAVGYSGTNVLTF. For the CDR3, the DNA is TGCGCCAGCAGCTTGGCGGTGGGATACTCTGGGACCAACGTCCTGACTTTC.

On this clonotype: This sequence may be a read error, since a much larger clone differs from it by one base. The chain carries TRBV11-2 and TRBJ2-1, with 10 bases fitting TRBD2. The CDR3 has 16 residues. Germline V gives CDR1 SGHAT, CDR2 FQNNGV. The CDR3 sequence is CAGSPGGLAGVGEQFF. DNA of the CDR3: TGTGCCGGCAGCCCAGGGGGGCTAGCGGGAGTAGGTGAGCAGTTCTTC.

At least ten counts were recorded for this clonotype. CDR3 sequence: CASSPVTGSYGYTF. As DNA, the CDR3 is TGTGCCAGCAGCCCCGTGACAGGCTCTTATGGCTACACCTTC. The chain couples TRBV14 to TRBJ1-2; D perhaps matches TRBD1 (6 bases). The germline V gene encodes CDR1 SGHDN and CDR2 FVKESK. This CDR3 region has 14 residues. V gave up 4 bases and J gave up 5 bases, with 14 bases separating them.

This sequence joins TRBV6-6 and TRBJ2-3; 7 bases agree with TRBD2. The germline V gene encodes CDR1 MNHNY and CDR2 SVGAGI (reference sequence). The CDR3 runs 15 residues. V was pared by 0 bases and J by 7 bases, with 7 bases of the junction left unmatched. CDR3 residues: CASSYSAGLGNTQYF. CDR3 nucleotide sequence: TGTGCCAGCAGTTACTCAGCAGGACTAGGGAATACGCAGTATTTT.

This clonotype appeared once. The conserved final phenylalanine or tryptophan is absent from the CDR3, which likely points to a read error. No DNA is shown, since the ends of the CDR3 on it are uncertain; the CDR3 is the one TCRdb lists. J is TRBJ2-6 and V is TRBV11-2; the D call in the table, TRBD1, was not verified against the DNA. The CDR3 spans 19 residues, counting both ends. Germline V gene sequence: CDR1 SGHAT, CDR2 FQNNGV. Here the CDR3 reads CACSLVPKDRPPGANVLPI.

Comments on this clonotype: Possible read error: a much larger clone is one base away. The chain links TRBV10-1 to TRBJ2-5; the D call may be TRBD1 or TRBD2 (5 bases each). With the DNA end fitting TRBJ2-1 better, the J assignment may be wrong. The V gene's germline CDR1 is WNHNN and CDR2 SYGVQD (reference sequence). The CDR3 loop spans 8 amino acids. CDR3 sequence reads: CAHGTQFF. Here the CDR3 DNA reads TGCGCCCACGGGACCCAGTTCTTC.

The gene calls are TRBV6-1 and TRBJ2-3, with 7 bases lining up with TRBD2. There are 15 residues in the CDR3. Per germline, CDR1 MNHNS and CDR2 SASEGT. V lost 6 bases, J lost 11 bases, and 17 bases stayed unmatched. The CDR3 nucleotides are TGTGCCAGCAGGTCGGGTGACGGGAGGACAAATATGCAGTATTTT. Its translation: CASRSGDGRTNMQYF.

Details on this clonotype: Given the absence of the conserved phenylalanine or tryptophan at the CDR3 end, a read error is likely. The rearrangement joins TRBV5-6 to TRBJ1-1, with D possibly matching TRBD1 (5 bases). Germline CDR1 and CDR2: SGHDT and YYEEEE. This CDR3 region has 13 residues. For the CDR3, the DNA is TGTACCAACAGCTTGCTTCAGGGCAGTGAAGCTTTCTGT. Translation gives CTNSLLQGSEAFC.

J is TRBJ2-1 and V is TRBV5-8; TRBD2 matches 8 bases. The CDR3 totals 15 residues. Germline lookup yields CDR1 SGHTS and CDR2 YDEGEE. J lost 12 bases, V lost 5 bases, and 16 bases had no gene match. The CDR3, as DNA: TGTGCCAGCAGGCCGACTAGCGTGGCCTACAATTGGCAGTTCTTC. This sequence encodes CASRPTSVAYNWQFF.

This clonotype was recorded once. Compared with germline, one end of the junction differs, possibly owing to a read error. The chain has TRBV11-3 and TRBJ2-1, with TRBD2 matching 8 bases. The CDR3 runs 13 residues. Germline V gives CDR1 SGHNT, CDR2 YENEEA. The DNA of the CDR3 is TGTGTCAGCAGCGGGACTAGGAACAATGAGCAGTTATTC. This encodes CVSSGTRNNEQLF.